These 30 T cell receptor beta chains were all obtained from the same sample, sequenced in a study of T cell responses to AZD1222 COVID-19 vaccine. TCRdb's table, derived via immunoSEQ multiplex PCR, lists solely in-frame clones and lacks some. The table includes some 160,000 clones, about 92% detected once. The sample was peripheral blood, taken on day 0 of AZD1222 vaccination. These receptors originate from an adult in good health.

The chain joins TRBV19 to TRBJ1-3, with D possibly TRBD1 on 5 matching bases. V dropped 7 bases and J dropped 0 bases, with 13 bases sitting between them. The CDR3 sequence is 15 residues long. Per germline, CDR1 LNHDA and CDR2 SQIVND (reference sequence). CDR3 sequence (DNA): TGTGCCAGTACCACCCTGGGGGGCTCTGGAAACACCATATATTTT. Protein: CASTTLGGSGNTIYF. Complete variable domain (other parts from reference TRBV19 and TRBJ1-3): DGGITQSPKYLFRKEGQNVTLSCEQNLNHDAMYWYRQDPGQGLRLIYYSQIVNDFQKGDIAEGYSVSREKKESFPLTVTSAQKNPTAFYLCASTTLGGSGNTIYFGEGSWLTVV.

The chain joins TRBV18 to TRBJ1-2; 9 nucleotides agree with TRBD1. This CDR3 region has 16 residues. CDR1 and CDR2 from the germline V gene are KGHSH and LQKENI. V lost 0 bases and J lost 2; bases outside the gene matches: 4. The CDR3 sequence is CASSPPGDRVNYGYTF. CDR3 DNA sequence: TGTGCCAGCTCACCACCGGGGGACAGGGTAAACTATGGCTACACCTTC. The complete variable domain, with remaining parts taken from reference TRBV18 and TRBJ1-2, reads NAGVMQNPRHLVRRRGQEARLRCSPMKGHSHVYWYRQLPEEGLKFMVYLQKENIIDESGMPKERFSAEFPKEGPSILRIQQVVRGDSAAYFCASSPPGDRVNYGYTFGSGTRLTVV.

The chain links TRBV5-6 to TRBJ1-4, with TRBD1 as a possible D gene (6 bases). Germline values: CDR1 SGHDT, CDR2 YYEEEE. The V end was cut by 0 bases, the J end by 8 bases, with 8 bases between. This CDR3 comprises 13 residues. As DNA, the CDR3 is TGTGCCAGCAGCTTGGAGGGACACGAAAAACTGTTTTTT. Amino acids: CASSLEGHEKLFF.

The rearrangement links TRBV5-4 to TRBJ1-6; 12 nucleotides agree with TRBD1. V lost 2 bases, J lost 5 bases, and 2 bases stayed unmatched. Germline V CDR1 and CDR2: SGHNT, YYREEE (reference sequence). The CDR3 length is 16 residues. CDR3 coding DNA: TGTGCCAGCAGCTTTGGGACAGGGGGCGATAATTCACCCCTCCACTTT. As protein: CASSFGTGGDNSPLHF. The full variable domain, with the rest looked up from reference TRBV5-4 and TRBJ1-6, is ETGVTQSPTHLIKTRGQQVTLRCSSQSGHNTVSWYQQALGQGPQFIFQYYREEENGRGNFPPRFSGLQFPNYSSELNVNALELDDSALYLCASSFGTGGDNSPLHFGNGTRLTVT.

This chain links TRBV4-2 with TRBJ2-1; 8 bases are shared with TRBD2. In germline, CDR1 is LGHNA, CDR2 YNFKEQ. V lost 1 base to trimming and J lost 1 base; unmatched junction nucleotides: 3. The CDR3 has 16 residues. CDR3 protein: CASSQVRGGSYNEQFF. The DNA of the CDR3 is TGTGCCAGCAGCCAAGTTCGGGGGGGGTCCTACAATGAGCAGTTCTTC.

This clone was observed once. J is TRBJ1-1 and V is TRBV11-1; the D gene is possibly TRBD1 (5 bases). The CDR3 has 15 residues. V was shortened by 1 base and J by 5 bases, with 14 bases between the two germline ends. The V gene's germline CDR1 is SGHAT and CDR2 FQDESV (reference sequence). The CDR3 loop reads CASSLVGGGLTEAFF. DNA for the CDR3: TGTGCCAGCAGCTTAGTCGGGGGAGGCCTAACTGAAGCTTTCTTT.

This clone was seen a single time. The rearrangement uses TRBV4-1 and TRBJ2-5; TRBD1 matches 9 bases. The V segment lost 6 bases and the J segment 4 bases; nucleotides outside the gene matches: 9. Germline V gene sequence: CDR1 MGHRA, CDR2 YSYEKL. There are 15 residues in the CDR3. This CDR3 reads CASRKTQTGGETQYF. The CDR3 DNA is TGCGCCAGCAGAAAAACCCAGACAGGGGGAGAGACCCAGTACTTC.

This chain connects TRBV29-1 to TRBJ1-1, with D unclear. In germline, CDR1 is SQVTM, CDR2 ANQGSEA. V was shortened by 4 bases and J by 0 bases, with 9 bases between the two germline ends. The CDR3 covers 13 residues. CDR3 DNA: TGCAGCGTTGCCGGACGCATGAACACTGAAGCTTTCTTT. Its protein product is CSVAGRMNTEAFF.

This clone was counted a few times. In DNA form, the CDR3 reads TGTGCCAGCAGTAAACAGAGCACTGAAGCTTTCTTT. It encodes CASSKQSTEAFF. This sequence joins TRBV6-5 and TRBJ1-1; D remains unclear. Germline CDR1 and CDR2: MNHEY and SVGAGI. The CDR3 extends over 12 amino acids. V lost 5 bases and J 4 bases, leaving 8 bases between the germline ends.

This CDR3 is CASSQGAGTYEQYF. CDR3 DNA sequence: TGCGCCAGCAGCCAAGGGGCCGGAACCTACGAGCAGTACTTC. The V gene is TRBV4-1, the J gene TRBJ2-7; D call uncertain. The CDR3 is made up of 14 amino acids. Per germline, CDR1 MGHRA and CDR2 YSYEKL. The V end was cut by 1 base, the J end by 2 bases, with 9 bases between.

The rearrangement joins TRBV29-1 to TRBJ2-7; no firm D call. This CDR3 spans 15 amino acids. Germline V gene sequence: CDR1 SQVTM, CDR2 ANQGSEA. The V and J ends lost 0 bases and 0 bases respectively, with 12 bases between them. CDR3 in amino acids: CSVEDRRINSYEQYF. The CDR3 region has the DNA TGCAGCGTTGAAGATCGCAGGATCAACTCCTACGAGCAGTACTTC.

This chain uses TRBV19 with TRBJ1-6; TRBD1 matches 7 bases. In germline, CDR1 is LNHDA, CDR2 SQIVND (reference sequence). The length of the CDR3 is 16 residues. V was pared by 3 bases and J by 10 bases, with 12 bases of the junction left unmatched. Here the CDR3 DNA reads TGTGCCAGTAGTATTCAGGGAACATCAGGGGGATCACCCCTCCACTTT. It translates to CASSIQGTSGGSPLHF. Complete variable domain (other parts from reference TRBV19 and TRBJ1-6): DGGITQSPKYLFRKEGQNVTLSCEQNLNHDAMYWYRQDPGQGLRLIYYSQIVNDFQKGDIAEGYSVSREKKESFPLTVTSAQKNPTAFYLCASSIQGTSGGSPLHFGNGTRLTVT.

This clone was detected only once. The V gene is TRBV4-3, the J gene TRBJ1-3; D is undetermined. CDR1 and CDR2 (germline): LGHNA, YSLEER. The V and J ends lost 1 base and 0 bases respectively, with 4 bases between them. The CDR3 has 14 amino acids. Here the CDR3 DNA reads TGCGCCAGCAGCCAAGTGCGCTCTGGAAACACCATATATTTT. Protein: CASSQVRSGNTIYF.

The rearrangement links TRBV7-3 to TRBJ1-1; D ambiguous. The CDR3 runs to 13 residues. CDR1 and CDR2 (germline): SGHTA, FQGTGA. V was shortened by 2 bases and J by 1 base, with 5 bases between the two germline ends. CDR3 region: CASSLVGNTEAFF. The CDR3 coding sequence is TGTGCCAGCAGCTTAGTAGGGAACACTGAAGCTTTCTTT.

V is TRBV5-1 and J is TRBJ1-1, with D uncertain. This CDR3 is built from 14 residues. Germline CDR1 reads SGHRS; CDR2 reads YFSETQ. The V end was cut by 3 bases, the J end by 1 base, with 10 bases between. The CDR3 DNA reads as TGCGCCAGCAGCTCCGGCGCCGGGAACACTGAAGCTTTCTTT. Translated, it gives CASSSGAGNTEAFF.

The V gene is TRBV30, the J gene TRBJ1-2; possibly TRBD1 for D (6 bases). Germline lookup yields CDR1 GTSNPN and CDR2 SVGIG (reference sequence). Trimming cost V 2 bases and J 8 bases, with 9 bases left between them. CDR3 length equals 11 residues. CDR3 bases: TGTGCCTGGAGTACAGGGCCCGGCTACACCTTC. Its translation: CAWSTGPGYTF.

Here the CDR3 DNA reads TGTGCCAGCTCTTGGGGGGCTCGGGACCCCTATGGCTACACCTTC. The encoded protein is CASSWGARDPYGYTF. V is TRBV18 and J is TRBJ1-2; a weak D match, TRBD1 (6 bases). V lost 6 bases and J lost 4, with 18 bases in between. The CDR3 extends over 15 amino acids. Per the germline V gene, CDR1 is KGHSH and CDR2 is LQKENI.

This rearrangement joins TRBV6-1 to TRBJ1-1; D gene ambiguous. The CDR3 spans 13 residues. Deletions cut 1 base from V and 4 bases from J, with 7 bases between. Per the germline V gene, CDR1 is MNHNS and CDR2 is SASEGT. In DNA form, the CDR3 reads TGTGCCAGCAGTGAAGAGTATAGCACTGAAGCTTTCTTT. Its protein is CASSEEYSTEAFF.

The table lists this clone with a count of one. CDR3 DNA: TGTGCCAGCAACCCGGGGGATGGTAACTATGGCTACACCTTC. This encodes CASNPGDGNYGYTF. The chain joins TRBV18 to TRBJ1-2, with D possibly being TRBD1 (5 bases). Germline loops: CDR1 KGHSH, CDR2 LQKENI. The V end lost 8 bases, the J end lost 1 base, and 14 bases lay between the germline ends. CDR3 length equals 14 residues.

This clone was detected only once. This rearrangement joins TRBV24-1 to TRBJ2-1, with 11 bases that match TRBD1. This CDR3 is built from 16 residues. J was trimmed by 6 bases and V by 5 bases; bases with no gene match: 8. The germline V gene has CDR1 KGHDR and CDR2 SFDVKD. Here the CDR3 DNA reads TGTGCCACCAGTGCCCGTCCGGGACAGGGGGGCAATGAGCAGTTCTTC. It specifies CATSARPGQGGNEQFF.

This chain uses TRBV13 with TRBJ2-1; TRBD2 agrees at 11 bases. The CDR3 has 17 amino acids. Germline CDR1 reads PRHDT; CDR2 reads FYEKMQ (reference sequence). Trimming took 0 bases from V and 2 from J; bases not matched to a gene: 3. Here the CDR3 DNA reads TGTGCCAGCAGCTTAGGCCTAGCGGGGGGACCCTACAATGAGCAGTTCTTC. Translation: CASSLGLAGGPYNEQFF.

The genes are TRBV15 and TRBJ2-7, with 7 bases fitting TRBD2. Trimming took 3 bases from V and 7 from J; bases not matched to a gene: 9. From germline, CDR1 is LNHNV and CDR2 YYDKDF (reference sequence). The CDR3 runs to 14 residues. The CDR3 region is CATSRTVGRLEQYF. CDR3 sequence (DNA): TGTGCCACCAGCAGGACAGTCGGGAGGTTAGAGCAGTACTTC.

J is TRBJ1-1 and V is TRBV25-1; unclear D gene. CDR1 MGHDK and CDR2 SYGVNS come from the germline V gene. Trimming left V 3 bases short and J 1 base short, with 6 bases between. This CDR3 contains 13 residues. The CDR3 spells CASSDDTNTEAFF. The DNA of the CDR3 is TGTGCCAGCAGTGACGATACGAACACTGAAGCTTTCTTT.

The chain combines TRBV6-5 with TRBJ2-1; D ambiguous. V lost 6 bases, J lost 5 bases, and 8 bases lay in between. The CDR3 has 12 amino acids. Germline CDR1 MNHEY, CDR2 SVGAGI. The CDR3 nucleotides read TGTGCCAGCAGCCCCCGAAACAATGAGCAGTTCTTC. This sequence encodes CASSPRNNEQFF.

V and J are TRBV19 and TRBJ1-2; no clear D. The germline V gene encodes CDR1 LNHDA and CDR2 SQIVND (reference sequence). The CDR3 sequence is 14 residues long. Trimming stripped 0 bases from V and 4 bases from J, with 9 bases between. CDR3 sequence reads: CASSIDFGPYGYTF. CDR3 bases: TGTGCCAGTAGTATAGACTTCGGACCCTATGGCTACACCTTC.

This chain's CDR3 is CASSQVFGTVNYGYTF. For the CDR3, the DNA is TGTGCCAGCAGCCAAGTTTTCGGGACAGTAAACTATGGCTACACCTTC. J is TRBJ1-2 and V is TRBV4-2, with 7 bases aligning to TRBD1. Germline values: CDR1 LGHNA, CDR2 YNFKEQ. V lost 1 base, J lost 2 bases, and 7 bases stayed unmatched. The CDR3 sequence is 16 residues long.

This chain uses TRBV5-1 with TRBJ2-1; 7 nucleotides align to TRBD1. J gave up 4 bases and V 6 bases, and 10 bases lay outside the gene matches. There are 15 residues in the CDR3. CDR1 and CDR2 from the germline V gene are SGHRS and YFSETQ. CDR3 coding DNA: TGCGCCAGCAACCAGACAGGGTGTTTTTACAATGAGCAGTTCTTC. Amino acid sequence: CASNQTGCFYNEQFF.

This clone was observed a single time. The chain combines TRBV13 with TRBJ1-1; 10 nucleotides agree with TRBD1. The V gene's germline CDR1 is PRHDT and CDR2 FYEKMQ (reference sequence). V was pared by 5 bases and J by 6 bases, with 3 bases of the junction left unmatched. The CDR3 loop spans 13 amino acids. The CDR3 DNA sequence: TGTGCCAGCAGCAGACAGGGGGCGGCTGAAGCTTTCTTT. Translated, it gives CASSRQGAAEAFF.

The V and J genes are TRBV2 and TRBJ2-4, with TRBD1 as a possible D gene (7 bases). The ends were cut back, 6 bases at V and 6 bases at J, with 18 bases in the middle. The CDR3 is 15 amino acids. CDR1 and CDR2 (germline): SNHLY, FYNNEI. CDR3 in DNA: TGTGCCAGCAGCGCCGCCAGGGGGGTTGGAAACATTCAGTACTTC. Translation gives CASSAARGVGNIQYF.

The CDR3 reads CASSGWDRAKAYEQYF. The CDR3 region has the DNA TGCGCCAGCAGCGGGTGGGACAGGGCAAAGGCCTACGAGCAGTACTTC. The chain uses TRBV5-1 and TRBJ2-7; 9 positions match TRBD1. This CDR3 is 16 amino acids long. Germline V CDR1 and CDR2: SGHRS, YFSETQ. The J segment lost 2 bases and the V segment lost 4 bases, leaving 10 bases of the junction unmatched.